The 2 T cell receptor beta chains in this list originate from one sample, sequenced in a study of OX40 agonist ivuxolimab in advanced cancers. This table comes from immunoSEQ multiplex PCR, and its TCRdb copy is limited to in-frame clones, with some not included. This sample yields 48,000 or so clones, of which over 90% are seen a single time; approximately 6.8% belongs to the top ten. The material sequenced was CD4+ or CD8+ T cells sorted from blood, taken in a trial of the OX40 agonist ivuxolimab. The receptors originated from an adult with an advanced solid tumor such as melanoma, head and neck, liver or kidney cancer.

This chain links TRBV18 with TRBJ2-1; D call uncertain. The germline V gene has CDR1 KGHSH and CDR2 LQKENI. Trimming shortened V by 3 bases and J by 8 bases, and 8 bases separated the two germline ends. This CDR3 is built from 12 residues. CDR3 nucleotide sequence: TGTGCCAGCTCACCGACAAGGGATGAGCAGTTCTTC. Its protein is CASSPTRDEQFF.

The CDR3 here is CASSEDTGAADTQYF. CDR3 DNA sequence: TGTGCCAGCAGTGAAGATACAGGGGCCGCAGATACGCAGTATTTT. The rearrangement links TRBV6-1 to TRBJ2-3; TRBD1 matches at 7 bases. Germline values: CDR1 MNHNS, CDR2 SASEGT. The CDR3 is 15 amino acids. Trimming removed 1 base from V and 4 bases from J; junction bases left unmatched: 5.